These T cell receptor beta chains were read from a single sample in a study of blood T cell repertoires in COVID-19. TCRdb's copy holds only in-frame clones and misses some; the assay was immunoSEQ multiplex PCR. The table shows fewer than 250,000 clones, with about 83% occurring only once. The material sequenced was peripheral blood. The receptor set was obtained from a woman between 50 and 59 years old with acute or convalescent COVID-19. CDR3s include the opening cysteine and the closing phenylalanine or tryptophan. Each record gives: D gene, J gene, clone size, V gene, CDR3 protein, CDR3 DNA. A D gene is named only where the DNA matches it firmly. Some rows have no size entry. The others give once, few or many, or a class for an expanded clone.

D gene: NA; J gene: TRBJ2-1; clone size: NA; V gene: TRBV6-2/TRBV6-3; CDR3 protein: CASSSEYNEQFF; CDR3 DNA: TGTGCCAGCAGTAGCGAGTACAATGAGCAGTTCTTC
D gene: TRBD2; J gene: TRBJ2-5; clone size: NA; V gene: TRBV24-1; CDR3 protein: CATSDLGLAGGETQYF; CDR3 DNA: TGTGCCACCAGTGACTTGGGACTAGCGGGAGGAGAGACCCAGTACTTC
D gene: TRBD2; J gene: TRBJ2-1; clone size: NA; V gene: TRBV29-1; CDR3 protein: CSAEQTSSNEQFF; CDR3 DNA: TGCAGCGCGGAACAGACTAGCAGCAATGAGCAGTTCTTC
D gene: NA; J gene: TRBJ1-2; clone size: NA; V gene: TRBV18; CDR3 protein: CASSPGGGNYGYTF; CDR3 DNA: TGTGCCAGCTCACCCGGCGGGGGTAACTATGGCTACACCTTC
D gene: NA; J gene: TRBJ1-5; clone size: NA; V gene: TRBV19; CDR3 protein: CASSILGATGNQPQHF; CDR3 DNA: TGTGCCAGTAGTATTTTGGGGGCTACGGGCAATCAGCCCCAGCATTTT
D gene: NA; J gene: TRBJ1-2; clone size: NA; V gene: TRBV10-2; CDR3 protein: CASSVGEGGTSWANYGYTF; CDR3 DNA: TGCGCCAGCAGTGTCGGGGAAGGAGGGACGAGTTGGGCTAACTATGGCTACACCTTC
D gene: TRBD2; J gene: TRBJ2-3; clone size: NA; V gene: TRBV2; CDR3 protein: CASSALLAGTDTQYF; CDR3 DNA: TGTGCCAGCAGCGCACTACTAGCGGGCACAGATACGCAGTATTTT
D gene: NA; J gene: TRBJ1-4; clone size: once; V gene: TRBV2; CDR3 protein: CASSRGTHEKLFF; CDR3 DNA: TGTGCCAGCAGTAGGGGGACACATGAAAAACTGTTTTTT
D gene: TRBD1; J gene: TRBJ2-5; clone size: NA; V gene: TRBV11-2; CDR3 protein: CASRKPGQGQTQYF; CDR3 DNA: TGTGCCAGCAGAAAGCCGGGACAGGGCCAGACCCAGTACTTC
D gene: TRBD1; J gene: TRBJ1-2; clone size: NA; V gene: TRBV19; CDR3 protein: CASRGQAVSVTYGYTF; CDR3 DNA: TGTGCCAGTAGAGGACAGGCCGTCTCTGTTACCTATGGCTACACCTTC
D gene: NA; J gene: TRBJ1-2; clone size: NA; V gene: TRBV18; CDR3 protein: CAIPQGNYGYTF; CDR3 DNA: TGTGCCATTCCACAGGGCAACTATGGCTACACCTTC
D gene: NA; J gene: TRBJ2-1; clone size: NA; V gene: TRBV3-1/TRBV3-2; CDR3 protein: CASSQGGGFEQFF; CDR3 DNA: TGTGCCAGCAGCCAAGGAGGCGGGTTTGAGCAGTTCTTC
D gene: TRBD2; J gene: TRBJ2-7; clone size: few; V gene: TRBV28; CDR3 protein: CASSIGTSYHEQYF; CDR3 DNA: TGTGCCAGCAGCATCGGGACTAGCTACCACGAGCAGTACTTC
D gene: NA; J gene: TRBJ1-5; clone size: NA; V gene: TRBV24-1; CDR3 protein: CATSDLQSNQPQHF; CDR3 DNA: TGTGCCACCAGTGATTTGCAATCCAATCAGCCCCAGCATTTT
D gene: TRBD2; J gene: TRBJ2-3; clone size: NA; V gene: TRBV5-1; CDR3 protein: CASSPGLAGVGNTQYF; CDR3 DNA: TGCGCCAGCAGCCCCGGACTAGCGGGAGTCGGAAATACGCAGTATTTT
D gene: TRBD1; J gene: TRBJ2-1; clone size: once; V gene: TRBV7-3; CDR3 protein: CASSFTGTGGYNEQFF; CDR3 DNA: TGTGCCAGCAGCTTTACCGGGACAGGGGGTTACAATGAGCAGTTCTTC
D gene: NA; J gene: TRBJ1-5; clone size: NA; V gene: TRBV2; CDR3 protein: CASSAGHQYSNQPQHF; CDR3 DNA: TGTGCCAGCAGTGCCGGACACCAGTATAGCAATCAGCCCCAGCATTTT
D gene: TRBD2; J gene: TRBJ2-3; clone size: once; V gene: TRBV7-2; CDR3 protein: CASSLVVLAGGIPDTQYF; CDR3 DNA: TGTGCCAGCAGCTTAGTGGTCCTAGCGGGAGGGATTCCAGATACGCAGTATTTT
D gene: NA; J gene: TRBJ2-2; clone size: NA; V gene: TRBV28; CDR3 protein: CASTDTGELFF; CDR3 DNA: TGTGCCAGCACCGACACCGGGGAGCTGTTTTTT
D gene: NA; J gene: TRBJ2-6; clone size: NA; V gene: TRBV27; CDR3 protein: CASSLAVANVLTF; CDR3 DNA: TGTGCCAGCAGTTTAGCGGTAGCCAACGTCCTGACTTTC
D gene: TRBD2; J gene: TRBJ2-3; clone size: NA; V gene: TRBV7-8; CDR3 protein: CASSLNRGEWRTDTQYF; CDR3 DNA: TGTGCCAGCAGCTTAAATCGGGGGGAGTGGCGCACAGATACGCAGTATTTT
D gene: TRBD2; J gene: TRBJ2-2; clone size: NA; V gene: TRBV9; CDR3 protein: CASSATGTSNAGELFF; CDR3 DNA: TGTGCCAGCAGCGCAACCGGGACTAGCAACGCCGGGGAGCTGTTTTTT
D gene: TRBD1; J gene: TRBJ2-5; clone size: once; V gene: TRBV5-1; CDR3 protein: CASSLGGTVVQETQYF; CDR3 DNA: TGCGCCAGCAGCTTGGGGGGGACAGTGGTTCAAGAGACCCAGTACTTC
D gene: TRBD2; J gene: TRBJ2-3; clone size: NA; V gene: TRBV19; CDR3 protein: CASSNGLAGEEDTQYF; CDR3 DNA: TGTGCCAGTAGCAATGGACTAGCGGGAGAGGAAGATACGCAGTATTTT
D gene: TRBD2; J gene: TRBJ2-1; clone size: NA; V gene: TRBV9; CDR3 protein: CASSAGASGSSYNEQFF; CDR3 DNA: TGTGCCAGCAGCGCAGGAGCTAGCGGGAGCTCCTACAATGAGCAGTTCTTC
D gene: NA; J gene: TRBJ2-7; clone size: NA; V gene: TRBV21-1; CDR3 protein: CASSKALEVWSYEQYF; CDR3 DNA: TGTGCCAGCAGCAAAGCGCTCGAGGTTTGGTCCTACGAGCAGTACTTC
D gene: NA; J gene: TRBJ2-3; clone size: NA; V gene: TRBV7-6; CDR3 protein: CASSFGGRGRADTQYF; CDR3 DNA: TGTGCCAGCAGCTTTGGAGGACGGGGAAGGGCAGATACGCAGTATTTT
D gene: TRBD2; J gene: TRBJ2-3; clone size: NA; V gene: TRBV18; CDR3 protein: CASSQPGLASTDTQYF; CDR3 DNA: TGTGCCAGCTCACAACCGGGACTAGCGAGCACAGATACGCAGTATTTT
D gene: NA; J gene: TRBJ2-7; clone size: NA; V gene: TRBV7-7; CDR3 protein: CASSPGGGKSSYEQYF; CDR3 DNA: TGTGCCAGCAGCCCGGGGGGCGGGAAAAGCTCCTACGAGCAGTACTTC
D gene: NA; J gene: TRBJ2-7; clone size: NA; V gene: TRBV28; CDR3 protein: CASSLRSNGEQYF; CDR3 DNA: TGTGCCAGCAGTCTTCGGTCAAACGGCGAGCAGTACTTC
D gene: NA; J gene: TRBJ2-5; clone size: NA; V gene: TRBV6-5; CDR3 protein: CASSRGGTTQETQYF; CDR3 DNA: TGTGCCAGCAGTAGGGGGGGGACCACTCAAGAGACCCAGTACTTC
D gene: NA; J gene: TRBJ1-6; clone size: once; V gene: TRBV2; CDR3 protein: CASNRASSPLHF; CDR3 DNA: TGTGCCAGCAACAGGGCGAGTTCACCCCTCCACTTT
D gene: NA; J gene: TRBJ2-1; clone size: NA; V gene: TRBV12-3/TRBV12-4; CDR3 protein: CASRSLADEQFF; CDR3 DNA: TGTGCCAGCAGGTCTTTAGCGGATGAGCAGTTCTTC
D gene: TRBD2; J gene: TRBJ2-7; clone size: NA; V gene: TRBV5-3; CDR3 protein: CARSLTGVDSFETSGRHEQYF; CDR3 DNA: TGTGCCAGAAGCTTGACTGGCGTCGACAGTTTCGAAACTAGCGGGAGGCACGAGCAGTACTTC
D gene: TRBD1; J gene: TRBJ1-6; clone size: NA; V gene: TRBV24-1; CDR3 protein: CATSYRGERADSPLHF; CDR3 DNA: TGTGCCACCAGCTACAGGGGTGAGCGGGCAGATTCACCCCTCCACTTT
D gene: TRBD1; J gene: TRBJ1-5; clone size: NA; V gene: TRBV24-1; CDR3 protein: CATSDSYRQGNQPQHF; CDR3 DNA: TGTGCCACCAGTGATTCATATAGACAGGGAAATCAGCCCCAGCATTTT
D gene: TRBD2; J gene: TRBJ2-1; clone size: NA; V gene: TRBV24-1; CDR3 protein: CATSVKGLGMDEQFF; CDR3 DNA: TGTGCCACCAGTGTAAAGGGACTAGGGATGGATGAGCAGTTCTTC
D gene: NA; J gene: TRBJ1-1; clone size: NA; V gene: TRBV19; CDR3 protein: CASSNLQGWPEAFF; CDR3 DNA: TGTGCCAGTAGTAACCTCCAGGGGTGGCCTGAAGCTTTCTTT
D gene: TRBD1; J gene: TRBJ1-2; clone size: NA; V gene: TRBV6-6; CDR3 protein: CASSQRTGHSYGYTF; CDR3 DNA: TGTGCCAGCAGCCAGAGGACAGGACACTCCTATGGCTACACCTTC
D gene: NA; J gene: TRBJ2-7; clone size: NA; V gene: TRBV5-6; CDR3 protein: CASSSDGTWQTYEQYF; CDR3 DNA: TGTGCCAGCAGCTCGGACGGGACTTGGCAAACCTACGAGCAGTACTTC
D gene: NA; J gene: TRBJ1-5; clone size: many; V gene: TRBV20-1; CDR3 protein: CSASIGGLPHYSNQPQHF; CDR3 DNA: TGCAGTGCTAGTATCGGGGGTCTACCACACTATAGCAATCAGCCCCAGCATTTT
D gene: TRBD2; J gene: TRBJ2-3; clone size: once; V gene: TRBV6-4; CDR3 protein: CASSDSLAGTQYF; CDR3 DNA: TGTGCCAGCAGTGACTCCCTAGCGGGTACGCAGTATTTT
D gene: NA; J gene: TRBJ2-5; clone size: once; V gene: TRBV28; CDR3 protein: CASVTNGNQYF; CDR3 DNA: TGTGCCAGCGTTACGAACGGGAACCAGTACTTC
D gene: TRBD2; J gene: TRBJ2-1; clone size: NA; V gene: TRBV19; CDR3 protein: CASSLGTSGTNEQFF; CDR3 DNA: TGTGCCAGTAGTCTCGGGACTAGCGGGACCAATGAGCAGTTCTTC
D gene: TRBD1; J gene: TRBJ2-3; clone size: NA; V gene: TRBV29-1; CDR3 protein: CSVSTLGGQGADTQYF; CDR3 DNA: TGCAGCGTCTCTACCTTGGGGGGACAGGGAGCAGATACGCAGTATTTT
D gene: NA; J gene: TRBJ1-2; clone size: NA; V gene: TRBV9; CDR3 protein: CASRRLAGRGYTF; CDR3 DNA: TGTGCCAGCAGACGACTCGCAGGGCGCGGCTACACCTTC
D gene: TRBD2; J gene: TRBJ2-7; clone size: NA; V gene: TRBV19; CDR3 protein: CASTQYGGGYEQYF; CDR3 DNA: TGTGCCAGTACCCAATACGGGGGGGGGTACGAGCAGTACTTC
D gene: TRBD2; J gene: TRBJ2-2; clone size: NA; V gene: TRBV5-3; CDR3 protein: CARSPPPSGRAVGELFF; CDR3 DNA: TGTGCCAGAAGCCCCCCCCCTAGCGGGAGGGCCGTCGGGGAGCTGTTTTTT
D gene: TRBD1; J gene: TRBJ1-1; clone size: NA; V gene: TRBV11-2; CDR3 protein: CASSPEGTGDEAFF; CDR3 DNA: TGTGCCAGCAGCCCCGAGGGGACAGGAGATGAAGCTTTCTTT
D gene: NA; J gene: TRBJ2-5; clone size: NA; V gene: TRBV20-1; CDR3 protein: CSASQDSPETQYF; CDR3 DNA: TGCAGTGCTAGTCAGGACAGTCCAGAGACCCAGTACTTC
D gene: TRBD2; J gene: TRBJ2-3; clone size: NA; V gene: TRBV29-1; CDR3 protein: CSAADPSGVSTDTQYF; CDR3 DNA: TGCAGCGCCGCTGACCCTAGCGGGGTAAGCACAGATACGCAGTATTTT
D gene: TRBD1; J gene: TRBJ1-5; clone size: NA; V gene: TRBV24-1; CDR3 protein: CATSDPTGTGGDQPQHF; CDR3 DNA: TGTGCCACCAGTGACCCGACCGGGACAGGGGGTGATCAGCCCCAGCATTTT
D gene: NA; J gene: TRBJ2-2; clone size: few; V gene: TRBV6-1; CDR3 protein: CASSFAGLITGELFF; CDR3 DNA: TGTGCCAGCAGTTTTGCGGGACTCATCACCGGGGAGCTGTTTTTT
D gene: TRBD2; J gene: TRBJ2-7; clone size: NA; V gene: TRBV11-2; CDR3 protein: CASSIIPSGSYEQYF; CDR3 DNA: TGTGCCAGCAGCATTATTCCTAGCGGGAGTTACGAGCAGTACTTC
D gene: NA; J gene: TRBJ1-1; clone size: NA; V gene: TRBV18; CDR3 protein: CASSLVPGGTEAFF; CDR3 DNA: TGTGCCAGCTCACTAGTTCCCGGTGGCACTGAAGCTTTCTTT
D gene: NA; J gene: TRBJ2-2; clone size: NA; V gene: TRBV7-2; CDR3 protein: CASMFLTQGGELFF; CDR3 DNA: TGTGCCAGCATGTTCTTAACCCAGGGCGGGGAGCTGTTTTTT
D gene: TRBD1; J gene: TRBJ1-5; clone size: NA; V gene: TRBV24-1; CDR3 protein: CATSDGGLDRGQPQHF; CDR3 DNA: TGTGCCACCAGTGATGGGGGTTTGGACAGGGGTCAGCCCCAGCATTTT
D gene: NA; J gene: TRBJ2-3; clone size: NA; V gene: TRBV10-3; CDR3 protein: CAISPDSSRRSTDTQYF; CDR3 DNA: TGTGCCATCAGTCCTGACTCCTCTCGACGGAGCACAGATACGCAGTATTTT
D gene: NA; J gene: TRBJ1-1; clone size: NA; V gene: TRBV2; CDR3 protein: CASMADPGGTEAFF; CDR3 DNA: TGTGCCAGCATGGCCGACCCAGGAGGGACTGAAGCTTTCTTT